These 10 T cell receptor beta chains share one sample of origin, sequenced in a study of regulatory T cells in long-lasting Graves disease. Time point here: persistent/refractory GD, antithyroid drugs over 5 years with positive TRAb. Scientists built the TCR library using RNA that was extracted from PBMCs. Researchers made TCR beta libraries by using iRepertoire HTBI primers and running Arm-PCR on CDR3 regions. TCRdb re-derived calls from the multiplex PCR reads in MiXCR, one entry per CDR3 protein. The repertoire has about 420,000 distinct CDR3 sequences, less than 25% of them found once; the top ten carry over 25%. The material sequenced was peripheral blood mononuclear cells (PBMCs), taken when the disease was refractory, from a patient treated with antithyroid drugs. The receptors were sampled from a female donor with Graves disease.

The J gene is TRBJ2-7, the V gene TRBV28, with 9 bases matching TRBD2. Trimming at V came to 6 bases and at J to 5 bases, leaving 8 bases not matched to a gene. This CDR3 comprises 14 residues. Germline-derived CDR1 and CDR2 are MDHEN and SYDVKM. CDR3 protein: CASSLAGALDEQYF. CDR3 DNA sequence: TGTGCCAGCAGCTTAGCGGGAGCCCTTGACGAGCAGTACTTC.

This clonotype was detected many times. The V call is TRBV3-1, the J call TRBJ1-2; no firm D call. The CDR3 has 17 residues. Germline lookup yields CDR1 LGHDT and CDR2 YNNKEL (reference sequence). The V and J ends lost 0 bases and 7 bases respectively, with 21 bases between them. DNA for the CDR3: TGTGCCAGCAGCCAAGATAAGCGCGGAGCAGGTCCGACTGGCTACACCTTC. Protein product: CASSQDKRGAGPTGYTF.

Only a few counts were recorded for this clonotype. The V and J genes are TRBV29-1 and TRBJ1-2; D not certain. CDR1 is SQVTM, CDR2 ANQGSEA, per germline. Trimming took off 0 bases at V and 4 bases at J, with 12 bases between the two ends. CDR3 size: 14 residues. The CDR3 coding sequence is TGCAGCGTTGAAGATCGCGGGAGTGCCTATGGCTACACCTTC. It is translated as CSVEDRGSAYGYTF. Filled out from reference TRBV29-1 and TRBJ1-2, the complete variable domain reads SAVISQKPSRDICQRGTSLTIQCQVDSQVTMMFWYRQQPGQSLTLIATANQGSEATYESGFVIDKFPISRPNLTFSTLTVSNMSPEDSSIYLCSVEDRGSAYGYTFGSGTRLTVV.

The sample holds many counts of this clonotype. The chain links TRBV15 to TRBJ2-7; TRBD2 might be the D (7 bases). Germline CDR1 is LNHNV and CDR2 is YYDKDF (reference sequence). The germline V and J ends were trimmed by 3 bases and 4 bases, with 16 bases remaining between them. There are 15 residues in the CDR3. CDR3 sequence: CATSSGRGGTYEQYF. CDR3 coding DNA: TGTGCCACCAGCAGTGGCAGGGGAGGGACGTACGAGCAGTACTTC.

This clonotype turned up a few times. The V call is TRBV7-9, the J call TRBJ2-7; TRBD2 agrees at 9 bases. V gave up 1 base and J gave up 7 bases; unmatched junction bases: 14. The CDR3 sequence is 17 residues long. CDR1 is SEHNR, CDR2 FQNEAQ, per germline (reference sequence). The CDR3 spells CASSLEQFAGGSREQYF. The DNA for the CDR3 is TGTGCCAGCAGCTTAGAGCAATTCGCGGGAGGGTCTCGGGAGCAGTACTTC. Supplemented by reference TRBV7-9 and TRBJ2-7, the full variable domain reads DTGVSQNPRHKITKRGQNVTFRCDPISEHNRLYWYRQTLGQGPEFLTYFQNEAQLEKSRLLSDRFSAERPKGSFSTLEIQRTEQGDSAMYLCASSLEQFAGGSREQYFGPGTRLTVT.

This clonotype was recorded a few times. The chain combines TRBV29-1 with TRBJ2-7; D might be TRBD1 (5 bases). The V gene lost 1 base and the J gene lost 5 bases, with 12 bases spanning the gap. The germline gives CDR1 SQVTM, CDR2 ANQGSEA. This CDR3 spans 13 amino acids. CDR3 amino acids: CSVEGQGLHEQYF. The CDR3 DNA reads TGCAGCGTTGAAGGGCAGGGCCTCCACGAGCAGTACTTC.

V and J are TRBV29-1 and TRBJ1-2, with D perhaps TRBD1 (5 bases). The ends were cut back, 4 bases at V and 7 bases at J, with 19 bases in the middle. The CDR3 has 14 amino acids. CDR1 SQVTM and CDR2 ANQGSEA come from the germline V gene. The CDR3 sequence: CSVVEQAPSSGYTF. CDR3 in DNA: TGCAGCGTTGTAGAACAGGCCCCTTCTTCTGGCTACACCTTC.

There are many counts of this clonotype. The chain joins TRBV20-1 to TRBJ1-4, with TRBD1 matching 8 bases. CDR1 and CDR2 (germline): DFQATT, SNEGSKA (reference sequence). Germline trimming cut 7 bases from V and 8 bases from J; bases unmatched to any gene: 9. The CDR3 loop spans 13 amino acids. CDR3 DNA: TGCAGTGTCCCCGGGACAGGAACCGAAAAACTGTTTTTT. Its translation is CSVPGTGTEKLFF.

This clonotype was counted only a few times. This chain uses TRBV12-3 or TRBV12-4 with TRBJ2-2; 10 bases match TRBD1. The CDR3 extends over 15 amino acids. The V and J ends lost 7 bases and 4 bases, in that order; junction bases with no gene match: 6. The CDR3 sequence is CASKRGQGSTGELFF. In DNA form, the CDR3 reads TGTGCCAGCAAACGGGGACAGGGGAGCACCGGGGAGCTGTTTTTT.

V and J are TRBV9 and TRBJ2-5, with 7 bases fitting TRBD2. Trimming removed 4 bases from V and 5 bases from J; junction bases left unmatched: 11. Germline CDR1 SGDLS, CDR2 YYNGEE. CDR3 length: 15 amino acids. CDR3 residues: CASSPLGGLGETQYF. CDR3 bases: TGTGCCAGCAGCCCCTTGGGGGGGTTGGGGGAGACCCAGTACTTC. The full variable domain, its missing parts supplied by reference TRBV9 and TRBJ2-5, is DSGVTQTPKHLITATGQRVTLRCSPRSGDLSVYWYQQSLDQGLQFLIQYYNGEERAKGNILERFSAQQFPDLHSELNLSSLELGDSALYFCASSPLGGLGETQYFGPGTRLLVL.